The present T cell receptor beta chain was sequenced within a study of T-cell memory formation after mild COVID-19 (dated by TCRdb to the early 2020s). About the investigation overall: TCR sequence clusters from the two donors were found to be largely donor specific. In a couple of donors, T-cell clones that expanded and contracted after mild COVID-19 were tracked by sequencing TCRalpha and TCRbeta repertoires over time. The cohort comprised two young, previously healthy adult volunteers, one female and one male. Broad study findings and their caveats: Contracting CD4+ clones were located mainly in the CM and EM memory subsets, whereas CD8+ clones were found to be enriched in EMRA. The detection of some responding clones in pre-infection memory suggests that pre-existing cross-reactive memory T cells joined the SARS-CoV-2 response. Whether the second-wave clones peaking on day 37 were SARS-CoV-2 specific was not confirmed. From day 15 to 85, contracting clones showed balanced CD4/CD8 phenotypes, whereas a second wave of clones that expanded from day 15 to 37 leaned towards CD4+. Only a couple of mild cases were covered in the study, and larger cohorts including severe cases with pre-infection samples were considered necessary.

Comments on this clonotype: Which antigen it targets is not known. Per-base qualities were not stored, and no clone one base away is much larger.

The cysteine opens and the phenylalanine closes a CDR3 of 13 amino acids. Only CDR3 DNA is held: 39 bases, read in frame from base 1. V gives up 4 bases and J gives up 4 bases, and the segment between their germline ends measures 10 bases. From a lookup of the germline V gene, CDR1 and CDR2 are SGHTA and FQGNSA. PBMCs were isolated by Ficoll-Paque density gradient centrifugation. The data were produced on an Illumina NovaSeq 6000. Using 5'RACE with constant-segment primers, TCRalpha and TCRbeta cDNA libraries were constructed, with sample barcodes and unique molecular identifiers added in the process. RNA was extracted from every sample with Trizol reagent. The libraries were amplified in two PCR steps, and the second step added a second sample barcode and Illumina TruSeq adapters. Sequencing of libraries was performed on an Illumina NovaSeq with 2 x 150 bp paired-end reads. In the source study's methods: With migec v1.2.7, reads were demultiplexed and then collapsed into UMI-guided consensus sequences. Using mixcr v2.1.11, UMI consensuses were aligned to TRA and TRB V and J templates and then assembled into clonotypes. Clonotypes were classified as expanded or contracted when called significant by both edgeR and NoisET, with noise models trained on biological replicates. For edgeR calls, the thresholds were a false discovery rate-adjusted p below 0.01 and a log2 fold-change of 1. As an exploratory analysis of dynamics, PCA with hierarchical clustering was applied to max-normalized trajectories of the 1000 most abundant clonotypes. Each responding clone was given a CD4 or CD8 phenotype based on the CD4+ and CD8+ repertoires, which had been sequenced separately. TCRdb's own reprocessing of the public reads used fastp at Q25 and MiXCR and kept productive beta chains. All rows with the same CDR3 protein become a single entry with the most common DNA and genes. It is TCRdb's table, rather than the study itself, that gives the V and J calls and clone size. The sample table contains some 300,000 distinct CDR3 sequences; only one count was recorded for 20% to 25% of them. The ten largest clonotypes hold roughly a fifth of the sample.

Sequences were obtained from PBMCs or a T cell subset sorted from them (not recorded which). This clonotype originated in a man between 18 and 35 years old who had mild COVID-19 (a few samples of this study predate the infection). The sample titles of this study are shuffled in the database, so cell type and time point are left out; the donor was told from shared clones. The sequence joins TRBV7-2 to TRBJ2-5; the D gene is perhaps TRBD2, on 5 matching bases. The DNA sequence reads TGTGCCAGCAGCTCGTCGGGGTCAGAGACCCAGTACTTC. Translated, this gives CASSSSGSETQYF.